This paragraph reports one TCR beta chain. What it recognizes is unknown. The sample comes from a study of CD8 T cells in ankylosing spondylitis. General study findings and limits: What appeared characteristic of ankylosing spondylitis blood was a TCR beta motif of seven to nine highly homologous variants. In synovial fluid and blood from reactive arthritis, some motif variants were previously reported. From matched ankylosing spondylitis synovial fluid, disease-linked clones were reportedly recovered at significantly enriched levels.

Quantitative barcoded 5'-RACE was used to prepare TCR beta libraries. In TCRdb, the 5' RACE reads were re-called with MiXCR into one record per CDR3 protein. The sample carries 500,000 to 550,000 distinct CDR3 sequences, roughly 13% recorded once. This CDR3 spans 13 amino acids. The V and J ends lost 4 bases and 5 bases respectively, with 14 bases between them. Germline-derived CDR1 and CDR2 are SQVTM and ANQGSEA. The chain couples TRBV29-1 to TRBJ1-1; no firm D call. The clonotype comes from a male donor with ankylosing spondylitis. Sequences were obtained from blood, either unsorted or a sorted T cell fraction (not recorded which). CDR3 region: CSVGSSDWTEAFF. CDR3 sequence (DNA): TGCAGCGTTGGATCAAGTGACTGGACTGAAGCTTTCTTT.